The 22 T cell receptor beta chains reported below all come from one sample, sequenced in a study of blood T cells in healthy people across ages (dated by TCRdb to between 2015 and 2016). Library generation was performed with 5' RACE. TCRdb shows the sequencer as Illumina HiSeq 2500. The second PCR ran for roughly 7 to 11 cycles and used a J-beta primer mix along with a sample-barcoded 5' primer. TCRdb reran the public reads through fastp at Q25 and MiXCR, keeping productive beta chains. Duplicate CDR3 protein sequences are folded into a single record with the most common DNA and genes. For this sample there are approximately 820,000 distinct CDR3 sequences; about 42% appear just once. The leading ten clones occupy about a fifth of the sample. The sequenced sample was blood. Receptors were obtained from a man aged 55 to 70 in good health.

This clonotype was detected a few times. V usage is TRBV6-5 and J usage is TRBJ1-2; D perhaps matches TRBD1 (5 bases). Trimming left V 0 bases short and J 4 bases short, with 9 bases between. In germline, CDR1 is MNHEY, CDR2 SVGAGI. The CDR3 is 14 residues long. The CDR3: CASSYSRTIYGYTF. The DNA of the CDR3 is TGTGCCAGCAGTTACTCGCGGACAATCTATGGCTACACCTTC.

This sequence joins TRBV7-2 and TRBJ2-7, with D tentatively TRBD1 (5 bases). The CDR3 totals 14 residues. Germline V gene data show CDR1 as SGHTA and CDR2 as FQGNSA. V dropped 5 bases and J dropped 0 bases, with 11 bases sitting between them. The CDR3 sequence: CASSKPTASYEQYF. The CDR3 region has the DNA TGTGCCAGCAGCAAGCCGACAGCCTCCTACGAGCAGTACTTC.

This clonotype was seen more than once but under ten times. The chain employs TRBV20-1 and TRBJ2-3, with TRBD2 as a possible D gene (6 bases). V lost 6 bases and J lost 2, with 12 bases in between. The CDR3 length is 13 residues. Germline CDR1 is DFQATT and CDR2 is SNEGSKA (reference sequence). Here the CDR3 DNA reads TGCAGTGCCGGGCGGGATCCCACAGATACGCAGTATTTT. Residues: CSAGRDPTDTQYF.

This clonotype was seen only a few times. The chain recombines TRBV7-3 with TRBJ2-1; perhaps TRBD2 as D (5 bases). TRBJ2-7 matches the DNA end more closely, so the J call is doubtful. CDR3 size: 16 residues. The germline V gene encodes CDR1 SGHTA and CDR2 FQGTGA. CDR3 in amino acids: CASRDISGGGYNEQYF. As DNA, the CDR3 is TGTGCCAGCAGGGATATTTCAGGAGGCGGTTACAATGAGCAGTACTTC.

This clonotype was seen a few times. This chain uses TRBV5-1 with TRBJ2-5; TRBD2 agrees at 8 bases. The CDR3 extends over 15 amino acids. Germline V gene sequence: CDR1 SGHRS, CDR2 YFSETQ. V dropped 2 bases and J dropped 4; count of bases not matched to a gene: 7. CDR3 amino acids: CASSLSSGVGETQYF. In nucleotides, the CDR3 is TGCGCCAGCAGCTTAAGTAGCGGGGTAGGAGAGACCCAGTACTTC.

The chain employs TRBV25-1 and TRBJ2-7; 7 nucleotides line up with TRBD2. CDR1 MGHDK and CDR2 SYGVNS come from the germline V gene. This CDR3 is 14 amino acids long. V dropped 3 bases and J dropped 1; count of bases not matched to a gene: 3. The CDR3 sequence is CASSDLAASYEQYF. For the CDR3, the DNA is TGTGCCAGCAGTGATCTAGCGGCATCCTACGAGCAGTACTTC.

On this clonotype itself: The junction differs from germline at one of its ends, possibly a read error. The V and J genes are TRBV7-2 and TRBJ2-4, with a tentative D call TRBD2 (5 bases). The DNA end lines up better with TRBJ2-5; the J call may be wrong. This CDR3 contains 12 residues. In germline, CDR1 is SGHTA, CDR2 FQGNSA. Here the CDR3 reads CANSGSKETQYF. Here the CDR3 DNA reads TGTGCCAACAGCGGCTCGAAGGAGACCCAGTACTTC.

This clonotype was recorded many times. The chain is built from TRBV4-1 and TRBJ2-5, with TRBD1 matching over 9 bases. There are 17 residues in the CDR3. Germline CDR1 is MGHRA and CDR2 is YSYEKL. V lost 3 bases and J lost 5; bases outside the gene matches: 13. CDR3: CASSQEGQGFGSETQYF. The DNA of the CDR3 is TGCGCCAGCAGCCAGGAGGGACAGGGCTTCGGTAGCGAGACCCAGTACTTC.

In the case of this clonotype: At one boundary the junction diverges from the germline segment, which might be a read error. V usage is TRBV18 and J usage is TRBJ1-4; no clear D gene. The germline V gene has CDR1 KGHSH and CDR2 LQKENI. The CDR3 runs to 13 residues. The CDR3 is CARSPGRNEKLFF. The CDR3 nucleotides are TGCGCCCGCTCACCGGGTCGTAATGAAAAACTGTTTTTT. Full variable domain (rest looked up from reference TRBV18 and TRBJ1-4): NAGVMQNPRHLVRRRGQEARLRCSPMKGHSHVYWYRQLPEEGLKFMVYLQKENIIDESGMPKERFSAEFPKEGPSILRIQQVVRGDSAAYFCARSPGRNEKLFFGSGTQLSVL.

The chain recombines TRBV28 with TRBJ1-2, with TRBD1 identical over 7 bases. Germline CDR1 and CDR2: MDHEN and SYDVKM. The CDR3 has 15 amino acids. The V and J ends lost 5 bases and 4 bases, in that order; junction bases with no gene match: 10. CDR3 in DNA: TGTGCCAGCAGTACTGGGACAGTTCCTGCCTATGGCTACACCTTC. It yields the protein CASSTGTVPAYGYTF.

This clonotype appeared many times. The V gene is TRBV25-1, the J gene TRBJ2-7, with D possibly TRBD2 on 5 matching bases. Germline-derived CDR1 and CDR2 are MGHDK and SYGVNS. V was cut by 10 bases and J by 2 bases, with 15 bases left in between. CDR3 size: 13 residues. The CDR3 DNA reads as TGTGCCACCGCCAGTGGAGGACCCTACGAGCAGTACTTC. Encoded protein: CATASGGPYEQYF.

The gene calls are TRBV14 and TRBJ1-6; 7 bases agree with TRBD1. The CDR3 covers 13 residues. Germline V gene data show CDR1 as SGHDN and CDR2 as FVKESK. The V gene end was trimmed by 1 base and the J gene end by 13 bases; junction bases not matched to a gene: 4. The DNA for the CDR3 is TGTGCCAGCAGCCAAGGGAAGGGGGCCCCCCTCCACTTT. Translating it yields CASSQGKGAPLHF.

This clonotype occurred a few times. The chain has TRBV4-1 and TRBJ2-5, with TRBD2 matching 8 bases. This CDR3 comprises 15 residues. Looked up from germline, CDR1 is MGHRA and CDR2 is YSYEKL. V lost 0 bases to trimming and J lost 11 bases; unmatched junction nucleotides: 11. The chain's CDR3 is CASSQDRTLQREQYF. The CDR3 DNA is TGCGCCAGCAGCCAAGACAGGACCTTACAGCGGGAGCAGTACTTC.

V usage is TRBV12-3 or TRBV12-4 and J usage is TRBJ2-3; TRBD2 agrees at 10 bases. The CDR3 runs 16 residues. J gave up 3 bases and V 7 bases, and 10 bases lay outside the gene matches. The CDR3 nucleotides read TGTGCCAGCAACCCCAATTGGGGACTAGCGACAGATACGCAGTATTTT. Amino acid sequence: CASNPNWGLATDTQYF.

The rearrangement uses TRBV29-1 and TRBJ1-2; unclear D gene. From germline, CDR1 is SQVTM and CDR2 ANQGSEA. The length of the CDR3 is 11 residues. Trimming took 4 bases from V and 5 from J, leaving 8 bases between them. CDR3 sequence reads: CSVVKGYGYTF. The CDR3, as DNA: TGCAGCGTTGTGAAGGGTTATGGCTACACCTTC.

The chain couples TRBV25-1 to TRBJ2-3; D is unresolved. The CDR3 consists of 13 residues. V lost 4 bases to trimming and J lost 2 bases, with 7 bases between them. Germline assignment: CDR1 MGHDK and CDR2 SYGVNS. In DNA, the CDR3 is TGTGCCAGCAGTGCCCTTCTCACAGATACGCAGTATTTT. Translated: CASSALLTDTQYF.

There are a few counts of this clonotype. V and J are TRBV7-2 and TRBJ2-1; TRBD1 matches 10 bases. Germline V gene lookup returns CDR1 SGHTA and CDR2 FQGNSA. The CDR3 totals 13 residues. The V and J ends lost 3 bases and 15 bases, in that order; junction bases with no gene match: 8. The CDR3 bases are TGTGCCAGCAGCTTCTGGCCGGGACAGGGGAGGTTCTTC. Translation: CASSFWPGQGRFF.

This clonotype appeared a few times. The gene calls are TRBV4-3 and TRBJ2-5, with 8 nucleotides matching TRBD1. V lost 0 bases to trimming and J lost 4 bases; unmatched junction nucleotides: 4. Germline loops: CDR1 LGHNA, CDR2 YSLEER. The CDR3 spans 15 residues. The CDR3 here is CASSQDVTGGETQYF. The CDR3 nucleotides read TGCGCCAGCAGCCAAGATGTAACAGGGGGAGAGACCCAGTACTTC.

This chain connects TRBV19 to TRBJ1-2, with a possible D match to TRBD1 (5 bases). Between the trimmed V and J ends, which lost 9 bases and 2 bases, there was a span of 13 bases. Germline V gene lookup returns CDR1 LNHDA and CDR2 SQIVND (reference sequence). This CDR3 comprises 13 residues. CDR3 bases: TGTGCCAGCAGGGACCGTTTAAACTATGGCTACACCTTC. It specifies CASRDRLNYGYTF.

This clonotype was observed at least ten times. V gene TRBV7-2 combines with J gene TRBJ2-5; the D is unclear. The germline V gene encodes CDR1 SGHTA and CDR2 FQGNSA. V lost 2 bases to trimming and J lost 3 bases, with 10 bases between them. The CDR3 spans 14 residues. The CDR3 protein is CASSLQLAEETQYF. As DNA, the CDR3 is TGTGCCAGCAGCTTACAACTGGCGGAAGAGACCCAGTACTTC.

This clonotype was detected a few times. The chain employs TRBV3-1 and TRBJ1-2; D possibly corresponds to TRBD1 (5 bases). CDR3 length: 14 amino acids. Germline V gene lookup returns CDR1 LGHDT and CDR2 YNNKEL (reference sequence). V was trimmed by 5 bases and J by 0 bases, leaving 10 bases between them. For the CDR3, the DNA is TGTGCCAGCAGCAACAGGAGATCTAACTATGGCTACACCTTC. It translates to CASSNRRSNYGYTF.

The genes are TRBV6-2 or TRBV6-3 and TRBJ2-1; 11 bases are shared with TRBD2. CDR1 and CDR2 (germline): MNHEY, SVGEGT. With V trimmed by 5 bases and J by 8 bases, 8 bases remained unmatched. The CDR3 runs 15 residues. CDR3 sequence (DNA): TGTGCCAGCAGTCTAGGGGGGGGACTAGCGGATGAGCAGTTCTTC. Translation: CASSLGGGLADEQFF.